This TCR beta chain comes out of a study of T cells after yellow fever vaccination. Trimming removed 0 bases at V and 2 bases at J, with 16 bases between. Germline V gene lookup returns CDR1 MNHEY and CDR2 SVGAGI. CDR3 length equals 17 residues. One entry per CDR3 protein results from TCRdb running MiXCR on the 5' RACE reads. In the table there are 600,000 to 750,000 distinct CDR3 sequences, around an eighth of which are singletons. This clonotype was seen a few times. This clonotype originated in a man aged 25-45 years who received the YFV17D yellow fever vaccine. The sample consisted of PBMCs, taken on the day of the yellow fever booster vaccination. The chain employs TRBV6-5 and TRBJ1-1; tentative D call: TRBD1 (6 bases). The CDR3 nucleotides read TGTGCCAGCAGTTACTCGCTTACAAAACAGGGAAACACTGAAGCTTTCTTT. This encodes CASSYSLTKQGNTEAFF.